Shown below are 13 T cell receptor beta chains from a single sample sequenced in a study of cytomegalovirus exposure and HLA in healthy donors. Assay: immunoSEQ multiplex PCR; the TCRdb copy retains only in-frame clones and omits some. The profile shows 250,000 or so clones, around nine tenths of them singletons. The sample comprised PBMCs. These TCRs come from a man between 18 and 29 years old in good health and CMV-seronegative.

The rearrangement uses TRBV28 and TRBJ2-2; no clear D gene. Germline V gives CDR1 MDHEN, CDR2 SYDVKM. The CDR3 is made up of 13 amino acids. Trimming pared 6 bases from V and 7 bases from J, leaving 12 bases between. DNA of the CDR3: TGTGCCAGCAGCCTGACGGGTAACGGGGAGCTGTTTTTT. Its translation: CASSLTGNGELFF.

The chain links TRBV2 to TRBJ1-2; TRBD1 might be the D (5 bases). Germline CDR1 SNHLY, CDR2 FYNNEI. The CDR3 totals 14 residues. V lost 0 bases to trimming and J lost 4 bases, with 9 bases between them. CDR3: CASSEAGQGYGYTF. DNA for the CDR3: TGTGCCAGCAGTGAAGCCGGGCAGGGCTATGGCTACACCTTC.

This rearrangement joins TRBV4-2 to TRBJ1-6, with D possibly TRBD1 on 6 matching bases. CDR3 size: 17 residues. V was trimmed by 0 bases and J by 4 bases, leaving 13 bases between them. Germline V gives CDR1 LGHNA, CDR2 YNFKEQ. The CDR3 loop is CASSQENNRAYNSPLHF. The CDR3 DNA reads TGTGCCAGCAGCCAAGAGAATAACAGGGCTTATAATTCACCCCTCCACTTT.

The chain recombines TRBV4-3 with TRBJ2-1; D gene unclear. With 5 bases removed from V and 7 bases from J, the gap between germline ends came to 9 bases. The CDR3 spans 12 residues. CDR1 is LGHNA, CDR2 YSLEER, per germline. The CDR3 loop reads CASSSPGNEQFF. CDR3 bases: TGCGCCAGCAGCTCCCCGGGTAATGAGCAGTTCTTC.

The rearrangement uses TRBV7-2 and TRBJ2-5; D is perhaps TRBD1 (6 bases). Looked up from germline, CDR1 is SGHTA and CDR2 is FQGNSA. The length of the CDR3 is 13 residues. Between the trimmed V and J ends, which lost 1 base and 5 bases, there was a span of 8 bases. In DNA, the CDR3 is TGTGCCAGCAGCTTAGACAGGGCGGAGACCCAGTACTTC. Translated, it gives CASSLDRAETQYF.

This clone was seen a few times. This sequence joins TRBV28 and TRBJ1-6; TRBD1 aligns across 10 bases. The CDR3 is 13 residues long. The junction had 5 bases not matched to a gene; V was cut back by 8 bases and J by 10 bases. Germline-derived CDR1 and CDR2 are MDHEN and SYDVKM. CDR3 residues: CASFDRGLSPLHF. CDR3 DNA sequence: TGTGCCAGCTTCGACAGGGGGCTGTCACCCCTCCACTTT.

The V gene is TRBV27, the J gene TRBJ2-1, with 10 positions matching TRBD2. Germline V gives CDR1 MNHEY, CDR2 SMNVEV (reference sequence). The CDR3 has 17 amino acids. Trimming removed 2 bases from V and 4 bases from J; junction bases left unmatched: 8. The chain's CDR3 is CASSLAATSGRYNEQFF. CDR3 nucleotide sequence: TGTGCCAGCAGTTTAGCAGCGACTAGCGGGCGGTACAATGAGCAGTTCTTC.

The chain links TRBV11-2 to TRBJ1-5; 8 nucleotides match TRBD1. After removal of 5 bases from V and 6 bases from J, the junction contained 12 bases not matched to a gene. CDR1 and CDR2 (germline): SGHAT, FQNNGV. The CDR3 has 16 amino acids. CDR3 sequence (DNA): TGTGCCAGCAGCCAACGCGGAGGACAGGGTAGTCAGCCCCAGCATTTT. The encoded protein is CASSQRGGQGSQPQHF.

This clone was counted a few times. The chain combines TRBV11-2 with TRBJ2-7, with 11 positions matching TRBD2. The CDR3 is 16 residues long. Unmatched junction bases numbered 4, after V lost 1 base and J lost 2 bases. CDR1 SGHAT and CDR2 FQNNGV come from the germline V gene. CDR3 region: CASSLGFSGGAYEQYF. The CDR3 nucleotides are TGTGCCAGCAGCTTAGGATTTAGCGGGGGGGCCTACGAGCAGTACTTC.

The rearrangement joins TRBV4-1 to TRBJ1-2, with 7 nucleotides matching TRBD1. CDR1 is MGHRA and CDR2 is YSYEKL in the germline V gene. V shed 1 base and J 1 base; nucleotides not matched to a gene: 3. The CDR3 is 15 residues long. CDR3 nucleotide sequence: TGCGCCAGCAGCCAAGCCGGGGACAGTAACTATGGCTACACCTTC. It is translated as CASSQAGDSNYGYTF.

The J gene is TRBJ2-7, the V gene TRBV7-2; 7 nucleotides agree with TRBD2. Germline V gives CDR1 SGHTA, CDR2 FQGNSA. The CDR3 length is 16 residues. J was trimmed by 1 base and V by 5 bases; bases with no gene match: 11. CDR3 loop: CASSPRRRENSYEQYF. CDR3 nucleotides: TGTGCCAGCAGCCCCCGTCGGCGGGAGAATTCCTACGAGCAGTACTTC.

CDR3 region: CASSEGANNQPQHF. DNA for the CDR3: TGTGCCAGCAGCGAGGGGGCGAACAATCAGCCCCAGCATTTT. The chain has TRBV7-8 and TRBJ1-5; 7 bases fit TRBD1. The CDR3 contains 14 residues. Unmatched junction bases numbered 4, after V lost 5 bases and J lost 3 bases. The germline V gene has CDR1 SGHVS and CDR2 FQNEAQ.

This clone was seen a single time. CDR3 in DNA: TGTGCCAGCACCACGACCGTGGGGCCCTACAATGAGCAGTTCTTC. This encodes CASTTTVGPYNEQFF. The rearrangement uses TRBV28 and TRBJ2-1, with D possibly being TRBD1 (5 bases). The CDR3 contains 15 residues. Germline CDR1 is MDHEN and CDR2 is SYDVKM. Trimming left V 7 bases short and J 2 bases short, with 15 bases between. Supplemented by reference TRBV28 and TRBJ2-1, the full variable domain reads DVKVTQSSRYLVKRTGEKVFLECVQDMDHENMFWYRQDPGLGLRLIYFSYDVKMKEKGDIPEGYSVSREKKERFSLILESASTNQTSMYLCASTTTVGPYNEQFFGPGTRLTVL.